The 8 T cell receptor beta chains in this list originate from one sample, sequenced in a study of identical twins. Each CDR3 protein gets one entry after TCRdb re-called the 5' RACE reads with MiXCR. Altogether around 650,000 distinct CDR3 sequences are present, about 7.1% being singletons, with the ten largest covering 1.6%. The data were also submitted as part of a second study, on yellow fever vaccine responses in identical twins.

Sequencing was carried out using PBMCs. Receptor source: a woman aged 18-29 years in good health.

This clonotype was counted between two and nine times. The chain carries TRBV15 and TRBJ1-3; no clear D. The germline gives CDR1 LNHNV, CDR2 YYDKDF (reference sequence). V was shortened by 0 bases and J by 4 bases, with 13 bases between the two germline ends. This CDR3 is built from 16 residues. In nucleotides, the CDR3 is TGTGCCACCAGCAGAGATAATACGGTGTCCGGAAACACCATATATTTT. Amino acids: CATSRDNTVSGNTIYF.

The CDR3 spells CASSLGLAVKETQYF. CDR3 nucleotides: TGTGCCAGCAGCTTGGGACTAGCGGTCAAAGAGACCCAGTACTTC. This chain joins TRBV7-9 and TRBJ2-5; 11 nucleotides agree with TRBD2. Germline trimming cut 3 bases from V and 3 bases from J; bases unmatched to any gene: 3. The CDR3 covers 15 residues. Germline assignment: CDR1 SEHNR and CDR2 FQNEAQ (reference sequence).

The chain couples TRBV9 to TRBJ2-3; D is perhaps TRBD1 (5 bases). This CDR3 spans 15 amino acids. Germline CDR1 and CDR2: SGDLS and YYNGEE. V was pared by 0 bases and J by 4 bases, with 12 bases between. CDR3 amino acids: CASSVEQGSPDTQYF. The CDR3 DNA is TGTGCCAGCAGCGTAGAGCAGGGCTCCCCAGATACGCAGTATTTT.

V is TRBV5-5 and J is TRBJ2-2; D is perhaps TRBD1 or TRBD2 (6 bases each). The V end was cut by 5 bases, the J end by 5 bases, with 16 bases between. This CDR3 comprises 15 residues. Per the germline V gene, CDR1 is SGHKS and CDR2 is YYEKEE (reference sequence). DNA of the CDR3: TGTGCCAGCAGTCTGTCGGGGGCATCGACCGGGGAGCTGTTTTTT. It encodes CASSLSGASTGELFF.

The gene calls are TRBV11-2 and TRBJ2-2; D remains ambiguous. Per germline, CDR1 SGHAT and CDR2 FQNNGV. V lost 3 bases to trimming and J lost 3 bases, with 8 bases between them. The CDR3 consists of 14 residues. The CDR3 sequence is CASSLARDTGELFF. The CDR3 DNA reads TGTGCCAGCAGCTTGGCCCGGGACACCGGGGAGCTGTTTTTT.

This clonotype has at least ten counts. The chain carries TRBV27 and TRBJ2-1, with 13 bases identical to TRBD2. CDR1 MNHEY and CDR2 SMNVEV come from the germline V gene (reference sequence). This CDR3 is 15 amino acids long. V trimming: 5 bases; J trimming: 2 bases; junction bases outside the gene matches: 0. The CDR3 is CASSGTSGTYNEQFF. For the CDR3, the DNA is TGTGCCAGCAGTGGGACTAGCGGGACCTACAATGAGCAGTTCTTC.

This clonotype has only a few counts. The chain recombines TRBV28 with TRBJ2-1; 7 positions agree with TRBD1. The germline CDR1 and CDR2 sequences are MDHEN and SYDVKM. There are 15 residues in the CDR3. With 5 bases clipped from V and 6 bases from J, the junction kept 10 bases outside the gene matches. As DNA, the CDR3 is TGTGCCAGCAGTCTAACAAAGGGACAGTTCAATGAGCAGTTCTTC. Protein product: CASSLTKGQFNEQFF.

The chain has TRBV7-8 and TRBJ2-2, with no clear D. This CDR3 comprises 14 residues. Between the trimmed V and J ends, which lost 1 base and 6 bases, there was a span of 9 bases. CDR1 SGHVS and CDR2 FQNEAQ come from the germline V gene. The CDR3 is CASSLGGVPGELFF. DNA for the CDR3: TGTGCCAGCAGCTTAGGTGGGGTGCCCGGGGAGCTGTTTTTT.